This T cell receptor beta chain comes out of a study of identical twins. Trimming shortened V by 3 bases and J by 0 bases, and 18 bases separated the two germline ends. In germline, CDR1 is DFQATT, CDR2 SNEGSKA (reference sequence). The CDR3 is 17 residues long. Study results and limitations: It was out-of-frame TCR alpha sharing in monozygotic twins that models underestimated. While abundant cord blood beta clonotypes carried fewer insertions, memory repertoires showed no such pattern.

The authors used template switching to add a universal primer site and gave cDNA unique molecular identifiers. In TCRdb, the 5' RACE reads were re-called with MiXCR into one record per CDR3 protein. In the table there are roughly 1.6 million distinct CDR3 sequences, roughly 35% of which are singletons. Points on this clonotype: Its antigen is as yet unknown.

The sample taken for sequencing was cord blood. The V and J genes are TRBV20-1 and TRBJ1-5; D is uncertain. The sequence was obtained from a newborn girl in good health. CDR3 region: CSARSILGTYSNQPQHF. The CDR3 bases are TGCAGTGCTAGGAGTATTCTGGGCACCTATAGCAATCAGCCCCAGCATTTT.